This TCR beta chain stems from a study of tumor-infiltrating lymphocytes in primary liver carcinoma. The tissue used was unsorted bulk material of roughly 17-34 mg. RNA and DNA were co-extracted from it with the AllPrep DNA/RNA mini kit. This clonotype has just a few counts. One base away lies a much larger clone, so this may be a sequencing read error. V lost 6 bases and J lost 4, with 17 bases in between. CDR1 and CDR2 (germline): SGHDT, YYEEEE. The CDR3 consists of 15 residues. The authors made TCR beta cDNA from 450 to 600 ng total RNA with a constant-region primer. Generation of the TCR beta libraries relied on three nested multiplex PCR rounds using slightly modified ARM-PCR. With TRBV1-TRBV30 forward primers and a C-beta reverse primer, the first two PCR rounds were run for 9 to 10 cycles each. TCRdb called the multiplex PCR reads again in MiXCR, with one record for every CDR3 protein. The repertoire consists of more than 100,000 distinct CDR3 sequences, with around 70% occurring once and the leading ten covering around 8.1%.

Sequenced sample: tumor-adjacent normal liver tissue. This TCR came from a woman aged 55 to 70 with primary liver carcinoma and hepatitis B virus infection. The genes are TRBV5-6 and TRBJ1-5, with a weak D call TRBD1 (5 bases). The DNA of the CDR3 is TGTGCCAGCAACTCCGGTTTGGGGACTAATCAGCCCCAGCATTTT. Protein: CASNSGLGTNQPQHF.